The 14 T cell receptor beta chains presented below share a single source sample, sequenced in a study of blood T cell repertoires in COVID-19. The protocol was immunoSEQ multiplex PCR, while the TCRdb copy is restricted to in-frame clones and leaves out a portion. The sample has fewer than 300,000 clones, about 80% seen once. Sequenced input: peripheral blood. These TCRs come from a person in their 70s with COVID-19, enrolled during active disease.

CDR3: CASTTGTVGAFF. CDR3 sequence (DNA): TGTGCCAGTACGACAGGGACGGTGGGAGCTTTCTTT. The chain combines TRBV25-1 with TRBJ1-1, with 7 bases lining up with TRBD1. The germline gives CDR1 MGHDK, CDR2 SYGVNS. V trimming: 9 bases; J trimming: 10 bases; junction bases outside the gene matches: 11. The CDR3 contains 12 residues.

The chain has TRBV11-1 and TRBJ2-1, with D perhaps TRBD1 (5 bases). Germline V gene lookup returns CDR1 SGHAT and CDR2 FQDESV (reference sequence). V lost 2 bases, J lost 8 bases, and 10 bases lay in between. The CDR3 is 13 residues long. CDR3 nucleotide sequence: TGTGCCAGCAGCTTACCAGGGAACGATGAGCAGTTCTTC. Protein sequence: CASSLPGNDEQFF.

The chain employs TRBV4-2 and TRBJ1-1; D uncertain. Germline V lookup: CDR1 LGHNA, CDR2 YNFKEQ. The CDR3 contains 19 residues. Trimming pared 1 base from V and 1 base from J, leaving 22 bases between. The CDR3 here is CASSQVGTGGRASNTEAFF. The CDR3 DNA follows: TGTGCCAGCAGCCAAGTGGGAACTGGAGGGCGGGCCTCGAACACTGAAGCTTTCTTT.

The chain employs TRBV27 and TRBJ1-5, with D unclear. The CDR3 runs 15 residues. In germline, CDR1 is MNHEY, CDR2 SMNVEV (reference sequence). V was trimmed by 5 bases and J by 1 base, leaving 12 bases between them. The CDR3 DNA reads TGTGCCAGCAGTGGCCGAGGCTTAAGCAATCAGCCCCAGCATTTT. Encoded protein: CASSGRGLSNQPQHF.

This rearrangement joins TRBV6-2 or TRBV6-3 to TRBJ2-2, with 11 bases matching TRBD2. CDR1 and CDR2 from the germline V gene are MNHEY and SVGEGT. Trimming took 5 bases from V and 1 from J; bases not matched to a gene: 12. The CDR3 spans 19 residues. CDR3 sequence reads: CASSGFGLAGPKNTGELFF. For the CDR3, the DNA is TGTGCCAGCAGTGGCTTCGGACTAGCGGGTCCAAAGAACACCGGGGAGCTGTTTTTT.

Details on this clone: Additional DNA sequences in this sample encode the identical CDR3. The chain uses TRBV24-1 and TRBJ2-1, with 8 bases matching TRBD1. V shed 7 bases and J 10 bases; nucleotides not matched to a gene: 14. Germline CDR1 is KGHDR and CDR2 is SFDVKD. The CDR3 length is 15 residues. CDR3 loop: CATSDRKPGDREQFF. Here the CDR3 DNA reads TGTGCCACCAGCGACCGAAAGCCAGGGGACAGGGAGCAGTTCTTC.

The genes are TRBV3-1 (or the pseudogene TRBV3-2) and TRBJ2-5, with 8 bases fitting TRBD2. Per the germline V gene, CDR1 is LGHDT and CDR2 is YNNKEL (reference sequence). The CDR3 contains 16 residues. After removal of 8 bases from V and 5 bases from J, the junction contained 16 bases not matched to a gene. CDR3 sequence reads: CASQGDGAGVMETQYF. The CDR3 DNA is TGTGCCAGCCAGGGAGATGGAGCGGGAGTTATGGAGACCCAGTACTTC.

This clone has only one observation. The rearrangement uses TRBV2 and TRBJ2-5, with TRBD2 matching over 7 bases. This CDR3 comprises 13 residues. Germline-derived CDR1 and CDR2 are SNHLY and FYNNEI. With 6 bases clipped from V and 3 bases from J, the junction kept 4 bases outside the gene matches. This CDR3 is CASRSAGEETQYF. CDR3 sequence (DNA): TGTGCCAGCAGGTCGGCGGGGGAAGAGACCCAGTACTTC. The whole variable domain, filled in from reference TRBV2 and TRBJ2-5, reads EPEVTQTPSHQVTQMGQEVILRCVPISNHLYFYWYRQILGQKVEFLVSFYNNEISEKSEIFDDQFSVERPDGSNFTLKIRSTKLEDSAMYFCASRSAGEETQYFGPGTRLLVL.

This clone turned up a few times. The chain joins TRBV5-6 to TRBJ1-6; 9 bases map to TRBD1. Trimming cost V 4 bases and J 7 bases; bases outside gene matches: 12. This CDR3 comprises 17 residues. The germline CDR1 and CDR2 sequences are SGHDT and YYEEEE. Here the CDR3 DNA reads TGTGCCAGCAGCGACGAAATGACAGGGGGAGGAAATTCACCCCTCCACTTT. Protein sequence: CASSDEMTGGGNSPLHF.

This clone showed up just a few times. The chain is built from TRBV15 and TRBJ2-3; weak D call: TRBD2 (5 bases). Trimming cost V 0 bases and J 2 bases, with 12 bases left between them. This CDR3 spans 16 amino acids. The germline V gene has CDR1 LNHNV and CDR2 YYDKDF (reference sequence). CDR3 sequence: CATSRETQRTTDTQYF. In nucleotides, the CDR3 is TGTGCCACCAGCAGAGAAACCCAGCGGACCACAGATACGCAGTATTTT.

The chain employs TRBV3-1 (or the pseudogene TRBV3-2) and TRBJ2-1; 10 nucleotides match TRBD1. This CDR3 is 18 amino acids long. CDR1 and CDR2 (germline): LGHDT, YNNKEL (reference sequence). V was pared by 4 bases and J by 6 bases, with 15 bases of the junction left unmatched. The CDR3 spells CASSPLPPGTGVSNEQFF. In nucleotides, the CDR3 is TGTGCCAGCAGCCCCCTGCCCCCCGGGACAGGGGTCTCCAATGAGCAGTTCTTC.

The rearrangement joins TRBV6-1 to TRBJ2-4; TRBD1 matches 11 bases. J lost 1 base, V lost 1 base, and 6 bases had no gene match. The CDR3 has 18 residues. Germline V gene lookup returns CDR1 MNHNS and CDR2 SASEGT. The CDR3 loop is CASSEGRTGGMAKNIQYF. The DNA for the CDR3 is TGTGCCAGCAGTGAAGGCCGGACAGGGGGCATGGCCAAAAACATTCAGTACTTC.

This chain connects TRBV5-1 to TRBJ2-7; TRBD2 might be the D (5 bases). This CDR3 is built from 14 residues. The germline CDR1 and CDR2 sequences are SGHRS and YFSETQ. With 0 bases removed from V and 6 bases from J, the gap between germline ends came to 13 bases. This CDR3 is CASSLALGSGEQYF. CDR3 nucleotide sequence: TGCGCCAGCAGCTTGGCGTTAGGGAGCGGCGAGCAGTACTTC.

Only a few counts were recorded for this clone. The rearrangement links TRBV2 to TRBJ2-2; the match to TRBD2 covers 12 bases. Trimming at V came to 6 bases and at J to 4 bases, leaving 6 bases not matched to a gene. The CDR3 runs 16 residues. Per germline, CDR1 SNHLY and CDR2 FYNNEI. The CDR3 here is CASRATSGGGTGELFF. The CDR3 DNA reads as TGTGCCAGCAGGGCGACTAGCGGGGGTGGCACCGGGGAGCTGTTTTTT.